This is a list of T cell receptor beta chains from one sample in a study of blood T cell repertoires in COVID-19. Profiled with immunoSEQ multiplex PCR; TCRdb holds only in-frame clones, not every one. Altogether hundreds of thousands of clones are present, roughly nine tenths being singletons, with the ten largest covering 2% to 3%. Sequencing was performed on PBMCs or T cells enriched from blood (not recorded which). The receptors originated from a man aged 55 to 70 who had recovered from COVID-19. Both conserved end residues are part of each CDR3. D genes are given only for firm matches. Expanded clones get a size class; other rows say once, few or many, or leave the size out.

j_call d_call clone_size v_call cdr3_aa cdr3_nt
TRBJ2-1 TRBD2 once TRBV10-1 CASKLRGTSGSCEQFF TGCGCCAGCAAGTTACGGGGGACTAGCGGGAGCTGTGAGCAGTTCTTC
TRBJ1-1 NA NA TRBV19 CASSISGTVNTEAFF TGTGCCAGTAGTATTTCCGGGACTGTTAACACTGAAGCTTTCTTT
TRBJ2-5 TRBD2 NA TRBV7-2 CASSLGRTLAGDKETQYF TGTGCCAGCAGCTTAGGAAGGACCTTAGCGGGGGATAAAGAGACCCAGTACTTC
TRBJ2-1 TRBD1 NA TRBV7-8 CASNPSRGIADNEQFF TGTGCCAGCAACCCCTCCAGGGGGATTGCGGACAATGAGCAGTTCTTC
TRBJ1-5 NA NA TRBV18 CASSPRRGANQPQHF TGTGCCAGCTCACCACGGCGGGGGGCCAATCAGCCCCAGCATTTT
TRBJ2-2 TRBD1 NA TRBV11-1 CASSATTGAGELFF TGTGCCAGCAGCGCCACAACAGGGGCCGGGGAGCTGTTTTTT
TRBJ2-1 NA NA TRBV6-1 CASSELRQRIYNEQFF TGTGCCAGCAGTGAACTAAGACAGCGAATTTACAATGAGCAGTTCTTC
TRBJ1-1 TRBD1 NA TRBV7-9 CASRAGGTGGENTEAFF TGTGCCAGCAGGGCGGGGGGAACAGGGGGCGAGAACACTGAAGCTTTCTTT
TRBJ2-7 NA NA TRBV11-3 CASSLEQYYEQYF TGTGCCAGCAGCTTAGAACAATACTACGAGCAGTACTTC
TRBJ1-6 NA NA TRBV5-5 CASSSHPGVNSPLHF TGTGCCAGCAGCTCCCACCCGGGGGTGAATTCACCCCTCCACTTT
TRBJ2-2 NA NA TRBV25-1 CASTRGGNTGELFF TGTGCCAGCACTAGGGGGGGAAACACCGGGGAGCTGTTTTTT
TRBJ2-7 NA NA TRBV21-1 CASSKVKLAGSYEQYF TGTGCCAGCAGCAAAGTTAAGCTAGCGGGGAGCTACGAGCAGTACTTC
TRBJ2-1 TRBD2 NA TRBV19 CASSIWGSGISYEQFF TGTGCCAGTAGTATCTGGGGTAGCGGGATTAGCTATGAGCAGTTCTTC
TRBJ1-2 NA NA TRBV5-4 CASSANQGLDGYTF TGTGCCAGCAGCGCAAACCAGGGGTTGGATGGCTACACCTTC
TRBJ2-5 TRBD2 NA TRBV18 CASSPPGALAGKETQYF TGTGCCAGCTCACCACCGGGGGCTCTAGCGGGAAAAGAGACCCAGTACTTC
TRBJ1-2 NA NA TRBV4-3 CASSQVGGNYGYTF TGCGCCAGCAGCCAAGTCGGCGGGAACTATGGCTACACCTTC
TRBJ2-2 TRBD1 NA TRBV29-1 CSVVGTGDRELFF TGCAGCGTCGTAGGGACAGGGGATCGGGAGCTGTTTTTT
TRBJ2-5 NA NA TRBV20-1 CSASGSRRETQYF TGCAGTGCTAGTGGCTCTAGGCGAGAGACCCAGTACTTC
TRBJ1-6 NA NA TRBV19 CASIAEGRGGNSPLHF TGTGCCAGCATAGCGGAAGGCCGAGGAGGAAACTCACCCCTCCACTTT
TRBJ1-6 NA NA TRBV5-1 CASSLTEGSPLHF TGCGCCAGCAGCTTGACAGAAGGTTCACCCCTCCACTTT
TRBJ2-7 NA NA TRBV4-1 CASSQSSVNNPYEQYF TGCGCCAGCAGCCAAAGTTCTGTCAACAATCCCTACGAGCAGTACTTC
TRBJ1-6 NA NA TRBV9 CASSAGGTRVYNSPLHF TGTGCCAGCAGCGCGGGGGGCACAAGAGTCTATAATTCACCCCTCCACTTT